This TCR beta chain originates from a study of control samples from healthy donors and cancer patients. TCRdb's table, derived via immunoSEQ multiplex PCR, lists solely in-frame clones and lacks some. The table shows about 98,000 clones, with 79% occurring only once. The trim removed 4 bases at V and 8 bases at J, leaving 8 bases unmatched. CDR1 and CDR2 from the germline V gene are LGHNA and YNFKEQ. CDR3 length: 16 amino acids. The specimen sequenced was blood. This rearrangement joins TRBV4-2 to TRBJ2-2, with 12 bases fitting TRBD2. This sequence was found in a woman aged 30 to 39 in good health. CDR3 coding DNA: TGTGCCAGCAGCCCCAGGACTAGCGGGGACTTGGGGGAGCTGTTTTTT. This codes for CASSPRTSGDLGELFF.